What follows describes a single T cell receptor (beta chain). What it binds is unknown. Sequencing relied on a cDNA template that was reverse transcribed from extracted RNA. TCRdb's table, derived via immunoSEQ multiplex PCR, lists solely in-frame clones and lacks some. The sample has 11,000 or so clones, around 60% seen once. The data were obtained in a study of CD8+ T cells in alopecia areata. Study overall: The study gave tofacitinib for 6 to 18 months, then 6 months off drug.

Germline-derived CDR1 and CDR2 are SQVTM and ANQGSEA. Trimming shortened V by 6 bases and J by 3 bases, and 21 bases separated the two germline ends. The CDR3 loop spans 16 amino acids. Regarding the study as a whole: Sharing of TCR sequences between patients (possibly for HLA-related reasons) was less clear than in mice.

In alopecia areata patients, both lesional scalp punch biopsies and peripheral blood were collected. Sequenced input: skin. The clonotype originates from a human donor with alopecia areata. This chain uses TRBV29-1 with TRBJ2-1; D is unresolved. CDR3 sequence (DNA): TGCAGCGTAGCCCCTCGTCGGGTTTTGGGCTACAATGAGCAGTTCTTC. Protein product: CSVAPRRVLGYNEQFF.